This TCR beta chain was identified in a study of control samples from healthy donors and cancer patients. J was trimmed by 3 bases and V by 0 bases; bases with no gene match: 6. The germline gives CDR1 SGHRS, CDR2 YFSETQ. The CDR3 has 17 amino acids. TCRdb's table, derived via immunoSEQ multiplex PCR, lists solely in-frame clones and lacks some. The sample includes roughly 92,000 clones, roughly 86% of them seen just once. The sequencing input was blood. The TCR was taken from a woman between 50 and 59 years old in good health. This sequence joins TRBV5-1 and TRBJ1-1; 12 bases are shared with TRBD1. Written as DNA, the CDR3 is TGCGCCAGCAGCTTGGCAGGGACAGGGGGCTTCGACACTGAAGCTTTCTTT. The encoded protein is CASSLAGTGGFDTEAFF.